Given below is one TCR beta chain in context. Its antigen remains unidentified. PCR amplification relied on 60 Vbeta primers (plus 13 Jbeta primers). In the authors' methods: An analysis performed later counted 73 million or so unique TCR beta chains (roughly 11 million of them shared). Profiling relied on immunoSEQ multiplex PCR, and the TCRdb table lists in-frame clones only, not all of them. That table supplies the V and J calls and clone size; D and trimming were determined from the DNA. The profile shows under 90,000 clones, approximately 82% of them singletons. The ends were cut back, 2 bases at V and 1 base at J, with 12 bases in the middle. Germline CDR1 reads GTSNPN; CDR2 reads SVGIG (reference sequence). This CDR3 has 15 residues. The donors (healthy individuals) were bone marrow donors. This sample is part of a study of cytomegalovirus exposure and HLA in healthy donors. Study results and caveats: In an earlier analysis, about 87% or about 30%: the productive usage of most TCR beta V segments. A reported reduction in N-insertions relative to the approximately 600-donor mean was seen in an Asian-associated ancestry cluster in a later analysis.

The TCR comes from a man aged 40-49 years in good health and CMV-seronegative. V gene TRBV30 combines with J gene TRBJ1-5, with unresolved D. The sequencing input was PBMCs. The CDR3 loop reads CAWSPLVSSNQPQHF. DNA of the CDR3: TGTGCCTGGAGTCCCCTCGTGTCGAGCAATCAGCCCCAGCATTTT.